A selection of T cell receptor beta chains follows, all from one sample in a study of Tregs in tolerant kidney transplant recipients. The repertoire was sequenced with immunoSEQ multiplex PCR; TCRdb's copy has only in-frame clones and lacks some. This table has tens of thousands of clones, approximately 89% appearing once. This specimen was Tregs from blood, taken before the transplant. These TCRs come from a human donor who received a combined kidney and bone marrow transplant. The CDR3 runs from the conserved cysteine through the conserved F or W. Each record gives: CDR3 protein, CDR3 DNA, V gene, J gene, clone size, D gene. D genes are given only for firm matches. Some rows mark clone size as missing; the rest say once, few, many or name a class of expanded clone.

CDR3aa: CSAGVSYEQYF
CDR3nt: TGCAGTGCGGGGGTCTCCTACGAGCAGTACTTC
v_gene: TRBV20-1
j_gene: TRBJ2-7
abundance: NA
d_gene: NA

CDR3aa: CASSLGSGRFSGNEQFF
CDR3nt: TGTGCCAGCAGCTTAGGTAGCGGGAGGTTTAGTGGCAATGAGCAGTTCTTC
v_gene: TRBV5-6
j_gene: TRBJ2-1
abundance: NA
d_gene: TRBD2

CDR3aa: CASSLVGNYGYTF
CDR3nt: TGTGCCAGCAGTTTGGTCGGAAACTATGGCTACACCTTC
v_gene: TRBV28
j_gene: TRBJ1-2
abundance: NA
d_gene: NA

CDR3aa: CASSLFTSGSSRNIQYF
CDR3nt: TGTGCCAGCAGTTTGTTCACTAGCGGGAGTTCAAGAAACATTCAGTACTTC
v_gene: TRBV28
j_gene: TRBJ2-4
abundance: NA
d_gene: TRBD2

CDR3aa: CASSLRLAGGPSDTQYF
CDR3nt: TGTGCCAGCAGCCTCCGACTAGCGGGAGGGCCATCAGATACGCAGTATTTT
v_gene: TRBV7-3
j_gene: TRBJ2-3
abundance: NA
d_gene: TRBD2

CDR3aa: CASSAYRDRGRKLFF
CDR3nt: TGTGCCAGCAGCGCATACCGGGACAGGGGTCGAAAACTGTTTTTT
v_gene: TRBV7-8
j_gene: TRBJ1-4
abundance: NA
d_gene: TRBD1

CDR3aa: CASSLSAQGDEQYF
CDR3nt: TGTGCCAGCAGTTTAAGCGCACAGGGAGACGAGCAGTACTTC
v_gene: TRBV28
j_gene: TRBJ2-7
abundance: NA
d_gene: NA

CDR3aa: CASRPREGTVRDTQYF
CDR3nt: TGTGCCAGCAGACCCCGGGAAGGGACGGTTCGAGATACGCAGTATTTT
v_gene: TRBV27
j_gene: TRBJ2-3
abundance: NA
d_gene: NA

CDR3aa: CASSQKTVGNTEAFF
CDR3nt: TGCGCCAGCAGCCAAAAGACAGTGGGGAATACTGAAGCTTTCTTT
v_gene: TRBV4-3
j_gene: TRBJ1-1
abundance: NA
d_gene: NA

CDR3aa: CASSHGGSYSNQPQHF
CDR3nt: TGTGCCAGCAGCCATGGGGGAAGCTATAGCAATCAGCCCCAGCATTTT
v_gene: TRBV7-2
j_gene: TRBJ1-5
abundance: NA
d_gene: NA

CDR3aa: CATTRDRGATNEKLFF
CDR3nt: TGTGCCACTACTCGGGACAGGGGTGCAACTAATGAAAAACTGTTTTTT
v_gene: TRBV15
j_gene: TRBJ1-4
abundance: NA
d_gene: TRBD1

CDR3aa: CAWSRGGLNTEAFF
CDR3nt: TGTGCCTGGAGTAGGGGGGGCTTGAACACTGAAGCTTTCTTT
v_gene: TRBV30
j_gene: TRBJ1-1
abundance: NA
d_gene: NA

CDR3aa: CASSGQQGWSYNEQFF
CDR3nt: TGTGCCAGCAGTGGGCAACAGGGTTGGTCCTACAATGAGCAGTTCTTC
v_gene: TRBV6-1
j_gene: TRBJ2-1
abundance: NA
d_gene: NA

CDR3aa: CASSPMLAGVVEQYF
CDR3nt: TGTGCCAGCAGCCCGATGCTAGCGGGAGTCGTGGAGCAGTACTTC
v_gene: TRBV14
j_gene: TRBJ2-7
abundance: NA
d_gene: TRBD2

CDR3aa: CASSLAAGSANEQFF
CDR3nt: TGCGCCAGCAGCTTGGCAGCTGGGTCTGCCAATGAGCAGTTCTTC
v_gene: TRBV5-1
j_gene: TRBJ2-1
abundance: NA
d_gene: NA

CDR3aa: CASSSGQGAGETQYF
CDR3nt: TGTGCCAGCAGCTCTGGACAGGGGGCAGGGGAGACCCAGTACTTC
v_gene: TRBV7-8
j_gene: TRBJ2-5
abundance: NA
d_gene: TRBD1

CDR3aa: CAWAEGASQETQYF
CDR3nt: TGTGCCTGGGCTGAAGGGGCCTCACAAGAGACCCAGTACTTC
v_gene: TRBV30
j_gene: TRBJ2-5
abundance: NA
d_gene: NA

CDR3aa: CASSYSIGLAGAEYF
CDR3nt: TGTGCCAGCAGTTACTCGATTGGACTAGCGGGAGCAGAGTATTTT
v_gene: TRBV6-6
j_gene: TRBJ2-3
abundance: NA
d_gene: TRBD2

CDR3aa: CASSVGSGSYEQYF
CDR3nt: TGTGCCAGCAGTGTAGGTAGCGGGAGCTACGAGCAGTACTTC
v_gene: TRBV6-1
j_gene: TRBJ2-7
abundance: NA
d_gene: TRBD2

CDR3aa: CASSSRAGDRAGDTQYF
CDR3nt: TGTGCCAGCAGCTCACGGGCGGGGGACAGGGCTGGTGATACGCAGTATTTT
v_gene: TRBV5-6
j_gene: TRBJ2-3
abundance: once
d_gene: TRBD1

CDR3aa: CSVRDRNSYEQYF
CDR3nt: TGCAGCGTAAGGGACAGGAACTCCTACGAGCAGTACTTC
v_gene: TRBV29-1
j_gene: TRBJ2-7
abundance: NA
d_gene: TRBD1

CDR3aa: CASSFGGRATGELFF
CDR3nt: TGTGCCAGCAGTTTCGGGGGGCGGGCTACCGGGGAGCTGTTTTTT
v_gene: TRBV28
j_gene: TRBJ2-2
abundance: NA
d_gene: NA

CDR3aa: CASSEPDLPHPGNTIYF
CDR3nt: TGTGCCAGCAGTGAACCCGACCTACCGCACCCTGGAAACACCATATATTTT
v_gene: TRBV6-1
j_gene: TRBJ1-3
abundance: NA
d_gene: NA

CDR3aa: CASSLNGQGDQPQHF
CDR3nt: TGTGCCAGCAGTTTAAACGGACAGGGGGATCAGCCCCAGCATTTT
v_gene: TRBV28
j_gene: TRBJ1-5
abundance: NA
d_gene: TRBD1

CDR3aa: CATYYEQYF
CDR3nt: TGTGCCACCTACTACGAGCAGTACTTC
v_gene: TRBV3-1/TRBV3-2
j_gene: TRBJ2-7
abundance: NA
d_gene: NA

CDR3aa: CASSPTGTWEQYF
CDR3nt: TGTGCCAGCAGTCCGACAGGGACGTGGGAGCAGTACTTC
v_gene: TRBV6-6
j_gene: TRBJ2-7
abundance: NA
d_gene: TRBD1

CDR3aa: CASSGAMGGNVLTF
CDR3nt: TGTGCCAGCAGTGGGGCAATGGGGGGGAACGTCCTGACTTTC
v_gene: TRBV6-1
j_gene: TRBJ2-6
abundance: NA
d_gene: TRBD2

CDR3aa: CASSTPSYGYTF
CDR3nt: TGTGCCAGCAGTACCCCCAGCTATGGCTACACCTTC
v_gene: TRBV6-5
j_gene: TRBJ1-2
abundance: NA
d_gene: NA

CDR3aa: CASSLGQATEQYF
CDR3nt: TGCGCCAGCAGCTTGGGACAGGCTACCGAGCAGTACTTC
v_gene: TRBV5-1
j_gene: TRBJ2-7
abundance: NA
d_gene: NA

CDR3aa: CASSLGIQRDKYF
CDR3nt: TGCGCCAGCAGCTTGGGGATCCAGCGGGACAAGTACTTC
v_gene: TRBV5-1
j_gene: TRBJ2-7
abundance: NA
d_gene: NA

CDR3aa: CASSLEGADYGYTF
CDR3nt: TGTGCCAGCAGCTTGGAAGGGGCAGACTATGGCTACACCTTC
v_gene: TRBV7-3
j_gene: TRBJ1-2
abundance: NA
d_gene: NA

CDR3aa: CASSYSGSGRGEQFF
CDR3nt: TGTGCCAGCAGTTACTCGGGGAGCGGGAGGGGCGAGCAGTTCTTC
v_gene: TRBV6-6
j_gene: TRBJ2-1
abundance: NA
d_gene: TRBD2

CDR3aa: CAISGVRGANSGNTIYF
CDR3nt: TGTGCCATCAGTGGGGTGAGGGGGGCCAACTCTGGAAACACCATATATTTT
v_gene: TRBV10-3
j_gene: TRBJ1-3
abundance: NA
d_gene: NA

CDR3aa: CASSSDPGLKQAQYF
CDR3nt: TGCGCCAGCAGCTCAGACCCGGGACTAAAGCAGGCGCAGTACTTC
v_gene: TRBV5-1
j_gene: TRBJ2-7
abundance: NA
d_gene: TRBD2

CDR3aa: CSVGRPPYEQYF
CDR3nt: TGCAGCGTTGGTCGTCCGCCGTACGAGCAGTACTTC
v_gene: TRBV29-1
j_gene: TRBJ2-7
abundance: NA
d_gene: NA

CDR3aa: CASRREIMGGQFF
CDR3nt: TGTGCCAGCAGACGGGAGATCATGGGAGGGCAGTTCTTC
v_gene: TRBV6-5
j_gene: TRBJ2-1
abundance: NA
d_gene: NA

CDR3aa: CASSPWTGTSYNEQFF
CDR3nt: TGTGCCAGTAGTCCCTGGACTGGGACCTCCTACAATGAGCAGTTCTTC
v_gene: TRBV19
j_gene: TRBJ2-1
abundance: few
d_gene: NA

CDR3aa: CASSTDSYTQYF
CDR3nt: TGTGCCAGCAGCACTGACAGCTATACGCAGTATTTT
v_gene: TRBV5-4
j_gene: TRBJ2-3
abundance: NA
d_gene: NA

CDR3aa: CAISETANEQFF
CDR3nt: TGTGCCATCAGTGAGACGGCCAATGAGCAGTTCTTC
v_gene: TRBV10-3
j_gene: TRBJ2-1
abundance: few
d_gene: NA

CDR3aa: CASSVPLETQYF
CDR3nt: TGTGCCAGCAGTGTCCCTCTGGAGACCCAGTACTTC
v_gene: TRBV2
j_gene: TRBJ2-5
abundance: NA
d_gene: NA

CDR3aa: CASSPSGGRRVAEAFF
CDR3nt: TGTGCCAGCAGCCCTTCCGGGGGACGCCGGGTAGCTGAAGCTTTCTTT
v_gene: TRBV5-4
j_gene: TRBJ1-1
abundance: NA
d_gene: NA

CDR3aa: CASSSTESGANVLTF
CDR3nt: TGTGCCAGCAGTTCTACAGAATCTGGGGCCAACGTCCTGACTTTC
v_gene: TRBV28
j_gene: TRBJ2-6
abundance: NA
d_gene: NA

CDR3aa: CSVTRGTPDTQYF
CDR3nt: TGCAGCGTGACCAGGGGGACCCCAGATACGCAGTATTTT
v_gene: TRBV29-1
j_gene: TRBJ2-3
abundance: once
d_gene: TRBD1

CDR3aa: CASSPMVGYEQYF
CDR3nt: TGTGCCAGCAGCCCCATGGTAGGGTACGAGCAGTACTTC
v_gene: TRBV7-8
j_gene: TRBJ2-7
abundance: NA
d_gene: NA